The source of this TCR beta chain is a study of blood T cell repertoires in COVID-19 (dated by TCRdb to about 2020). For the study in its entirety: Samples covering the acute and convalescent phases of COVID-19 were provided by collaborators in the United States, Italy and Spain. The material from the prospective study consisted of cDNA or gDNA derived from T cells, B-cell-depleted T cells, or PBMCs. Deeply sampled blood TCRbeta repertoires from subjects exposed to, actively infected with, or recovered from COVID-19 were included in the dataset. The repertoires were released in a freely available public database intended as a resource for research on the immune response to SARS-CoV-2. The samples were drawn from two sources: the first 160 participants of the ongoing ImmuneRACE study, and 1,000 to 1,500 subjects contributed by 6 global collaborators. A de-identified subject ID, COVID-19 status, age in years and sex were almost always included in the sample metadata. Where available, HLA class I and class II types were taken from metadata supplied by the sample provider and were not determined by assay-based typing. Overall study results and their limits: The amount of clinical and demographic metadata varied by source and participant and was provided uncurated.

In the prospective study, participants were about 18 to 100 years old, resided in about two dozen geographic areas of the United States, and were enrolled through a virtual design. In the prospective study, participants were assigned to cohorts based on the clinical history participants reported in a screening survey and a study questionnaire. Recovered participants in ImmuneRACE Cohort 3 were defined as having two consecutive negative NP/OP PCR tests, clearance from a healthcare professional, or resolution of symptoms. In the prospective study, mobile phlebotomists collected whole blood, serum and a nasopharyngeal or oropharyngeal swab from each participant. Additional blood draws and questionnaires over an approximately two-month period could optionally be provided by prospective study participants. Blood samples from the prospective study were shipped frozen or at room temperature prior to DNA extraction.

This clone was counted a single time. Its antigen is unknown. One base away there is no much larger clone; base qualities are not given. CDR1 KGHSH and CDR2 LQKENI are derived from the germline V gene. V and J lose 0 bases and 0 bases, and a span of 8 bases separates them. The CDR3 runs 15 residues from the cysteine to the phenylalanine. The CDR3 DNA has 45 bases and is translated from base 1. TCRbeta CDR3 regions were amplified from genomic DNA by means of the immunoSEQ Assay, a bias-controlled multiplex PCR. The study's own analysis went as follows. Nucleated cell counts per sample were estimated from amplification of reference gene primers within the assay. To quantify the absolute abundance of each unique TCRbeta CDR3 rearrangement, sequence reads were collapsed and filtered. Productive Simpson clonality was computed per sample as the square root of Simpson's diversity index over productive rearrangements. This immuneACCESS table, as held by TCRdb, lists in-frame sequences with V and J called but not all clones. Of the missing ones, under half trace to an unresolved V gene in checked studies; the others have no known cause. V and J calls and clone size are those listed in that table; D and trimming were worked out from the DNA. This sample holds roughly 450,000 clones; around 91% were observed only once. The ten largest clones represent 0.55% to 0.75% of the sample.

The clonotype originates from a man aged 18 to 35 who had recovered from COVID-19. The V and J segments used are TRBV18 and TRBJ2-5, with TRBD2 tentatively as D gene (5 bases match). Material for sequencing was PBMCs or T cells enriched from blood (not recorded which). The nucleotides are TGTGCCAGCTCACCACCTCTGCGGGACCAAGAGACCCAGTACTTC. This translates into CASSPPLRDQETQYF. Joined to the reference TRBV18 and TRBJ2-5 proteins, this CDR3 gives the full variable domain: NAGVMQNPRHLVRRRGQEARLRCSPMKGHSHVYWYRQLPEEGLKFMVYLQKENIIDESGMPKERFSAEFPKEGPSILRIQQVVRGDSAAYFCASSPPLRDQETQYFGPGTRLLVL.